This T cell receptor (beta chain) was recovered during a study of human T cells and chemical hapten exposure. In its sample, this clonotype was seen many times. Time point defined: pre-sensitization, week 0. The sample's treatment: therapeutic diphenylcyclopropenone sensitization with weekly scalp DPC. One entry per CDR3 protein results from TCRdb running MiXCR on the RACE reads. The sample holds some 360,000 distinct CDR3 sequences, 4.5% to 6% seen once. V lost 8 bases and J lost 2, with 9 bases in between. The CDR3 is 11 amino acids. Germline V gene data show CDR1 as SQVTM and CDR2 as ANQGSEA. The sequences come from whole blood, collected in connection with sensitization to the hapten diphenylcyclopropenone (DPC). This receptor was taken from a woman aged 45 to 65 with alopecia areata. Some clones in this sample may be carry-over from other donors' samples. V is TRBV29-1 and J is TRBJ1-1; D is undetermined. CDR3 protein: CSSTPNTEAFF. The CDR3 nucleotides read TGCAGCTCCACCCCCAACACTGAAGCTTTCTTT.